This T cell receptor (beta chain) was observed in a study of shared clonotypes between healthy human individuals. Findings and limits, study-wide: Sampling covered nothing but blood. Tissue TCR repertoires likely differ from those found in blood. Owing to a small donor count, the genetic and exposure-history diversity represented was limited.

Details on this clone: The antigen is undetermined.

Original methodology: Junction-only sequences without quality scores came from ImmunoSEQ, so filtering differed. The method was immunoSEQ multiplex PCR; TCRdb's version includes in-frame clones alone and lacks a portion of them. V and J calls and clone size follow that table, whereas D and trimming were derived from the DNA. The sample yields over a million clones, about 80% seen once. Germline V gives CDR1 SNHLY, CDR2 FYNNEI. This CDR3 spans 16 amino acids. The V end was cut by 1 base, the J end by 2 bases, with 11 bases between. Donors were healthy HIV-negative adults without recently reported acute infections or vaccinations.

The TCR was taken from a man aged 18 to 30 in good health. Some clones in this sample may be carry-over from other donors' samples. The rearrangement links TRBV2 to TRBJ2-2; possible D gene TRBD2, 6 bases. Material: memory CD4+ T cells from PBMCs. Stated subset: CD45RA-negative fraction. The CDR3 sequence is CASSEVAGINTGELFF. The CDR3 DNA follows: TGTGCCAGCAGTGAAGTTGCGGGGATCAACACCGGGGAGCTGTTTTTT.